These 27 T cell receptor beta chains were sequenced from one sample in a study of CD8+CD57+ T cells in acquired aplastic anemia. TCR beta VDJ and CDR3 profiles were obtained from a genomic DNA template. Each CDR3 protein gets one entry after TCRdb re-called the reads with MiXCR. This sample has 200,000 to 250,000 distinct CDR3 sequences; about a third occur once, and the top ten carry around 1.1%. The sample consisted of sorted CD4+, CD8+, or CD8+CD57+ T cells (not recorded which) from PBMCs. These receptors were obtained from a human donor in good health, serving as a control.

There are many counts of this clonotype. The V call is TRBV2, the J call TRBJ2-4; 8 bases agree with TRBD2. J was trimmed by 5 bases and V by 6 bases; bases with no gene match: 9. The germline gives CDR1 SNHLY, CDR2 FYNNEI. This CDR3 region has 15 residues. The CDR3 here is CASSLRGLVQNIQYF. The CDR3 DNA reads as TGTGCCAGCAGCCTTAGGGGACTAGTCCAAAACATTCAGTACTTC.

Here the CDR3 DNA reads TGTGCCAGCACCACGAGGGGCACCTTCTATGGCTACACCTTC. This sequence encodes CASTTRGTFYGYTF. The rearrangement uses TRBV6-1 and TRBJ1-2; D might be TRBD1 (5 bases). This CDR3 is 14 amino acids long. Germline CDR1 MNHNS, CDR2 SASEGT. Trimming removed 7 bases at V and 4 bases at J, with 16 bases between.

This clonotype came up a few times. One end of the junction does not line up with germline, which may come from a read error. The chain uses TRBV12-3 or TRBV12-4 and TRBJ2-1; possible D gene TRBD2, 5 bases. This CDR3 region has 15 residues. This CDR3 reads CASSWTARSYNEQLF. The CDR3 coding sequence is TGTGCCAGCAGCTGGACTGCTCGCTCCTACAATGAGCAGCTCTTC.

Ten or more counts support this clonotype. The V gene is TRBV24-1, the J gene TRBJ2-7; possibly TRBD2 for D (5 bases). CDR1 and CDR2 (germline): KGHDR, SFDVKD. Between the trimmed V and J ends, which lost 7 bases and 3 bases, there was a span of 27 bases. The CDR3 extends over 18 amino acids. In DNA, the CDR3 is TGTGCCACCAGGCTCGCGTTCGGGCCCGAGGGTCCCCACTACGAGCAGTACTTC. Amino acid sequence: CATRLAFGPEGPHYEQYF.

The table lists this clonotype with many counts. V and J are TRBV7-8 and TRBJ2-1, with 12 bases lining up with TRBD2. V was pared by 5 bases and J by 4 bases, with 3 bases of the junction left unmatched. The CDR3 is 15 residues long. The germline gives CDR1 SGHVS, CDR2 FQNEAQ. This CDR3 is CASSPGLAGYNEQFF. The CDR3 DNA is TGTGCCAGCAGCCCCGGACTAGCGGGATACAATGAGCAGTTCTTC. Full variable domain (rest looked up from reference TRBV7-8 and TRBJ2-1): GAGVSQSPRYKVAKRGQDVALRCDPISGHVSLFWYQQALGQGPEFLTYFQNEAQLDKSGLPSDRFFAERPEGSVSTLKIQRTQQEDSAVYLCASSPGLAGYNEQFFGPGTRLTVL.

This clonotype turned up a few times. The J gene is TRBJ1-1, the V gene TRBV18; D is unresolved. Germline V gene sequence: CDR1 KGHSH, CDR2 LQKENI. The CDR3 loop spans 14 amino acids. The germline V and J ends were trimmed by 4 bases and 1 base, with 10 bases remaining between them. This CDR3 reads CASSQGWGNTEAFF. Written as DNA, the CDR3 is TGTGCCAGCTCACAGGGATGGGGGAACACTGAAGCTTTCTTT. Variable domain in full (rest from reference TRBV18 and TRBJ1-1): NAGVMQNPRHLVRRRGQEARLRCSPMKGHSHVYWYRQLPEEGLKFMVYLQKENIIDESGMPKERFSAEFPKEGPSILRIQQVVRGDSAAYFCASSQGWGNTEAFFGQGTRLTVV.

The chain uses TRBV7-9 and TRBJ2-3; D is ambiguous. Germline CDR1 is SEHNR and CDR2 is FQNEAQ (reference sequence). The CDR3 spans 11 residues. V was pared by 8 bases and J by 4 bases, with 7 bases between. The CDR3 sequence is CASSTADTQYF. In nucleotides, the CDR3 is TGTGCCAGCTCCACGGCAGATACGCAGTATTTT.

This clonotype was counted ten times or more. This rearrangement joins TRBV29-1 to TRBJ2-2, with 8 bases identical to TRBD1. The CDR3 length is 13 residues. CDR1 is SQVTM and CDR2 is ANQGSEA in the germline V gene. Losses at the gene ends were 7 bases for V and 4 bases for J; bases not matched to a gene: 5. The CDR3 reads CSGGQGVTGELFF. The CDR3 region has the DNA TGCAGCGGTGGACAGGGAGTCACCGGGGAGCTGTTTTTT.

This clonotype was recorded only once. Since a much larger clone is just one base distant, this may be a read error. V is TRBV5-1 and J is TRBJ2-7, with 12 bases aligning to TRBD2. This CDR3 contains 15 residues. Germline V gives CDR1 SGHRS, CDR2 YFSETQ. The CDR3 region has the DNA TGCGCCAGCAGCTCGACTAGCGGGAGCTCCTACGGGCAGTACTTC. Its protein product is CASSSTSGSSYGQYF.

This clonotype was picked up many times. The chain uses TRBV7-2 and TRBJ2-7; D may be TRBD1 (5 bases). The germline gives CDR1 SGHTA, CDR2 FQGNSA. CDR3 length: 14 amino acids. V was pared by 5 bases and J by 4 bases, with 15 bases between. CDR3 nucleotide sequence: TGTGCCAGCAGCCCAGGGCCTGGTGGTTACGAGCAGTACTTC. Translation gives CASSPGPGGYEQYF.

The chain employs TRBV28 and TRBJ1-3; D remains ambiguous. Trimming took 2 bases from V and 1 from J, leaving 9 bases between them. This CDR3 is 15 amino acids long. CDR1 MDHEN and CDR2 SYDVKM come from the germline V gene. The CDR3 here is CASSLSWGSGNTIYF. CDR3 DNA: TGTGCCAGCAGTTTAAGTTGGGGATCTGGAAACACCATATATTTT. The whole variable domain, remainder taken from reference TRBV28 and TRBJ1-3, is DVKVTQSSRYLVKRTGEKVFLECVQDMDHENMFWYRQDPGLGLRLIYFSYDVKMKEKGDIPEGYSVSREKKERFSLILESASTNQTSMYLCASSLSWGSGNTIYFGEGSWLTVV.

Points on this clonotype: A read error may explain this, as a much larger clone is one base away. The chain employs TRBV7-9 and TRBJ1-1; 8 bases are shared with TRBD1. The J segment lost 3 bases and the V segment lost 3 bases, leaving 3 bases of the junction unmatched. Germline V gene data show CDR1 as SEHNR and CDR2 as FQNEAQ (reference sequence). There are 14 residues in the CDR3. The CDR3 coding sequence is TGTGCCAGCAGCTTCCAGGACAGGGACACTGAAGCTTTCTTT. As protein: CASSFQDRDTEAFF.

This clonotype was seen only a few times. The rearrangement links TRBV2 to TRBJ1-6, with D unresolved. The germline V gene encodes CDR1 SNHLY and CDR2 FYNNEI. V was pared by 6 bases and J by 0 bases, with 3 bases between. This CDR3 has 13 residues. CDR3 in amino acids: CASRSSYNSPLHF. In DNA, the CDR3 is TGTGCCAGCAGGAGCTCCTATAATTCACCCCTCCACTTT.

A word on this clonotype: A junction end diverges from the germline sequence, so it may reflect a read error. The rearrangement joins TRBV29-1 to TRBJ2-3, with TRBD1 matching 7 bases. This CDR3 comprises 11 residues. The germline CDR1 and CDR2 sequences are SQVTM and ANQGSEA. CDR3 in DNA: TGCGGCGTTGAAGGCAGGGGGACAGCGACGTTT. Its translation is CGVEGRGTATF.

V and J are TRBV7-2 and TRBJ2-3; 9 positions agree with TRBD2. V lost 5 bases and J lost 3; bases outside the gene matches: 6. The germline CDR1 and CDR2 sequences are SGHTA and FQGNSA. CDR3 length: 15 amino acids. The CDR3 region is CASSQAGGGTDTQYF. DNA for the CDR3: TGTGCCAGCAGCCAAGCGGGGGGTGGGACAGATACGCAGTATTTT.

Of note for this clonotype: A read error is possible here, since a much larger clone lies one base away. The gene calls are TRBV20-1 and TRBJ1-4; D perhaps matches TRBD1 (6 bases). Trimming pared 0 bases from V and 6 bases from J, leaving 11 bases between. There are 14 residues in the CDR3. The germline CDR1 and CDR2 sequences are DFQATT and SNEGSKA (reference sequence). CDR3 sequence (DNA): TGCAGTGCTAGAGATGCGGAGGGGGATGAAAAACTGTTTTTT. This gives the protein CSARDAEGDEKLFF.

Remarks on this clonotype: A much more abundant neighbour one base away suggests this may be a read error. The chain is built from TRBV2 and TRBJ1-2, with D possibly being TRBD1 (5 bases). Germline V CDR1 and CDR2: SNHLY, FYNNEI. V lost 3 bases, J lost 6 bases, and 20 bases lay in between. This CDR3 is 16 amino acids long. The CDR3 nucleotides are TGTGCCAGCAGTGAGGAGGCCTATCCGGGGGAAAATGGCTACACCTTC. Encoded protein: CASSEEAYPGENGYTF.

The chain uses TRBV2 and TRBJ2-3; D possibly uses TRBD1 or TRBD2 (5 bases each). The germline CDR1 and CDR2 sequences are SNHLY and FYNNEI. The V and J ends lost 1 base and 3 bases respectively, with 11 bases between them. The CDR3 is 15 residues long. The DNA for the CDR3 is TGTGCCAGCAGTGAAGGGGGGTTTAGGACAGATACGCAGTATTTT. Translating it yields CASSEGGFRTDTQYF.

This clonotype was seen many times. The genes are TRBV7-9 and TRBJ1-4, with a weak D call TRBD1 (6 bases). The V and J ends lost 5 bases and 3 bases respectively, with 13 bases between them. Per germline, CDR1 SEHNR and CDR2 FQNEAQ (reference sequence). The CDR3 length is 15 residues. The CDR3 loop reads CASSQNRVANEKLFF. CDR3 nucleotide sequence: TGTGCCAGCAGCCAGAACAGGGTGGCTAATGAAAAACTGTTTTTT.

This clonotype came up many times. This chain connects TRBV9 to TRBJ2-7; D call uncertain. The CDR3 is made up of 15 amino acids. Germline values: CDR1 SGDLS, CDR2 YYNGEE. The V end was cut by 0 bases, the J end by 6 bases, with 16 bases between. The CDR3 loop reads CASSVGHGYFAEQYF. DNA for the CDR3: TGTGCCAGCAGCGTAGGTCACGGGTATTTCGCCGAGCAGTACTTC.

In this sample, this clonotype turned up many times. The chain uses TRBV19 and TRBJ2-2; TRBD2 aligns across 7 bases. CDR1 LNHDA and CDR2 SQIVND come from the germline V gene (reference sequence). V shed 4 bases and J 7 bases; nucleotides not matched to a gene: 18. The CDR3 sequence is 18 residues long. CDR3 sequence: CASSTSGRESQGVGELFF. CDR3 coding DNA: TGTGCCAGTAGTACCTCGGGGCGGGAGTCCCAAGGTGTCGGGGAGCTGTTTTTT.

A note on this clonotype: A much larger clone is a single base away; this may be a read error. The chain joins TRBV7-8 to TRBJ2-5, with TRBD2 identical over 10 bases. The germline V gene has CDR1 SGHVS and CDR2 FQNEAQ. The CDR3 length is 17 residues. V was clipped by 0 bases and J by 2 bases; unmatched bases: 6. The CDR3: CASSLAGPAGGQETQYF. The CDR3 coding sequence is TGTGCCAGCAGCTTAGCCGGACCAGCGGGGGGGCAAGAGACCCAGTACTTC. The full variable domain, its missing parts supplied by reference TRBV7-8 and TRBJ2-5, is GAGVSQSPRYKVAKRGQDVALRCDPISGHVSLFWYQQALGQGPEFLTYFQNEAQLDKSGLPSDRFFAERPEGSVSTLKIQRTQQEDSAVYLCASSLAGPAGGQETQYFGPGTRLLVL.

V and J are TRBV2 and TRBJ2-5; 7 bases agree with TRBD2. The CDR3 is made up of 13 amino acids. V lost 8 bases, J lost 5 bases, and 8 bases stayed unmatched. Germline CDR1 is SNHLY and CDR2 is FYNNEI. The CDR3 reads CASAGRGYETQYF. The CDR3 coding sequence is TGTGCCAGCGCGGGGAGGGGTTACGAGACCCAGTACTTC.

This clonotype was counted ten times or more. The chain combines TRBV7-3 with TRBJ2-3; 7 bases line up with TRBD2. V lost 1 base, J lost 1 base, and 2 bases stayed unmatched. This CDR3 is built from 15 residues. Germline-derived CDR1 and CDR2 are SGHTA and FQGTGA. The CDR3 protein is CASSLIAGGTDTQYF. The CDR3 coding sequence is TGTGCCAGCAGCTTAATTGCGGGGGGCACAGATACGCAGTATTTT. Drawing the rest from reference TRBV7-3 and TRBJ2-3, the complete variable domain is GAGVSQTPSNKVTEKGKYVELRCDPISGHTALYWYRQSLGQGPEFLIYFQGTGAADDSGLPNDRFFAVRPEGSVSTLKIQRTERGDSAVYLCASSLIAGGTDTQYFGPGTRLTVL.

This clonotype has only a few counts. The junction differs from germline at one of its ends, possibly a read error. The chain carries TRBV20-1 and TRBJ2-7, with D perhaps given as TRBD1 or TRBD2 (5 bases each). The CDR3 loop spans 9 amino acids. Germline CDR1 and CDR2: DFQATT and SNEGSKA (reference sequence). CDR3 in DNA: TGCAGTGTACAGGCCGGACTCCACTTC. Protein sequence: CSVQAGLHF.

This clonotype was observed once. A read error is possible here, since a much larger clone lies one base away. The chain is built from TRBV19 and TRBJ2-1; 10 bases match TRBD1. The CDR3 has 16 residues. The germline V gene has CDR1 LNHDA and CDR2 SQIVND (reference sequence). In DNA, the CDR3 is TGTGCCAGTAGTATAGGATCTGGGACAGGGGTAAATGTGCAGTTCTTC. It is translated as CASSIGSGTGVNVQFF.

This clonotype showed up just once. The V and J genes are TRBV5-4 and TRBJ2-5, with D hard to call. CDR1 and CDR2 from the germline V gene are SGHNT and YYREEE (reference sequence). Trimming stripped 0 bases from V and 2 bases from J, with 8 bases between. The CDR3 has 14 residues. CDR3 in amino acids: CASSLARLQETQYF. DNA of the CDR3: TGTGCCAGCAGCTTGGCACGGCTTCAAGAGACCCAGTACTTC.